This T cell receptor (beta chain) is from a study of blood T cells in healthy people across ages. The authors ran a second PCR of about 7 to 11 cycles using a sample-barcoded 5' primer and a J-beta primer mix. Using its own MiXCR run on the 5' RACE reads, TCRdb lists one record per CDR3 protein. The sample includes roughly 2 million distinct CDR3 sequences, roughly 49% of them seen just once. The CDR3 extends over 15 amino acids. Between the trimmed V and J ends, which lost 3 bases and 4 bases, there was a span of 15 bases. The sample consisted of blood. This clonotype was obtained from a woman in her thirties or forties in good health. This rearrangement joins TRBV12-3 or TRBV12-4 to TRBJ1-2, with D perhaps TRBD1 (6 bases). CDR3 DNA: TGTGCCAGCAGTTTGACGGGACAAAAGTTCTATGGCTACACCTTC. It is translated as CASSLTGQKFYGYTF.